This is a list of T cell receptor beta chains from one sample in a study of radiotherapy plus CTLA-4 blockade in lung cancer. Assay used: immunoSEQ multiplex PCR; TCRdb lists only in-frame clones, some missing. The table has about 98,000 clones, approximately 85% seen once. Sequences were derived from peripheral blood, sampled from a patient treated with radiotherapy plus ipilimumab. These receptors were obtained from a human donor with non-small cell lung cancer who had a partial response to radiotherapy plus ipilimumab. Each CDR3 is given with its conserved first and last residue. Each record gives: clone size, V gene, J gene, D gene, CDR3 protein, CDR3 DNA. The D gene is left open where the match is weak. A clone size is listed for some rows: how often the clone was seen (once, few, many), or a class if it is expanded.

.	TRBV30	TRBJ1-1	.	CAWSSQKNTEAFF	TGTGCCTGGAGTTCTCAGAAAAACACTGAAGCTTTCTTT
.	TRBV28	TRBJ2-6	TRBD1	CASSSTGGASSGANVLTF	TGTGCCAGCAGTTCAACAGGGGGCGCATCCTCTGGGGCCAACGTCCTGACTTTC
.	TRBV20-1	TRBJ2-7	.	CSARDYKDMYF	TGCAGTGCTAGAGATTACAAGGACATGTACTTC
.	TRBV7-3	TRBJ2-7	TRBD1	CASSPSGTGDEQYF	TGTGCCAGCAGCCCCTCGGGGACAGGGGACGAGCAGTACTTC
.	TRBV18	TRBJ1-5	TRBD1	CASSPPGQGSQPQHF	TGTGCCAGCTCACCACCGGGACAGGGGAGTCAGCCCCAGCATTTT
once	TRBV19	TRBJ1-1	TRBD1	CASSITGGARTEAFF	TGTGCCAGTAGTATAACAGGGGGCGCCCGGACTGAAGCTTTCTTT
.	TRBV5-1	TRBJ1-2	.	CASSLTAGLGYTF	TGCGCCAGCAGCTTGACGGCGGGGCTAGGCTACACCTTC
.	TRBV4-1	TRBJ2-4	TRBD1	CASSQEVRGYKNIQYF	TGCGCCAGCAGCCAAGAAGTCAGGGGGTACAAAAACATTCAGTACTTC
.	TRBV5-5	TRBJ2-2	TRBD2	CASSLQAGLNTGELFF	TGTGCCAGCAGCCTCCAAGCGGGGTTGAACACCGGGGAGCTGTTTTTT
.	TRBV27	TRBJ2-7	.	CASSRQPSQGTHYEQYF	TGTGCCAGCAGTCGACAACCCTCCCAGGGTACCCACTACGAGCAGTACTTC
.	TRBV27	TRBJ1-2	TRBD1	CASSSGQGGPYGYTF	TGTGCCAGCAGTTCCGGACAGGGCGGGCCCTATGGCTACACCTTC
.	TRBV28	TRBJ1-5	.	CASSFGGASQPQHF	TGTGCCAGCAGTTTTGGAGGGGCTAGCCAGCCCCAGCATTTT
.	TRBV19	TRBJ2-1	.	CASSISGWRERWNEQFF	TGTGCCAGTAGTATATCCGGGTGGCGGGAAAGGTGGAATGAGCAGTTCTTC
.	TRBV10-3	TRBJ2-7	TRBD2	CAISERGTSGFGEQYF	TGTGCCATCAGTGAGCGGGGGACTAGCGGGTTCGGCGAGCAGTACTTC
.	TRBV6-6	TRBJ1-1	TRBD1	CATRQGETEAFF	TGTGCCACCCGACAGGGTGAGACTGAAGCTTTCTTT
.	TRBV30	TRBJ1-4	TRBD1	CAWSAPGTGDATNEKLFF	TGTGCCTGGAGTGCCCCAGGGACAGGGGACGCAACTAATGAAAAACTGTTTTTT
.	TRBV29-1	TRBJ2-3	.	CNSQRGTDTQYF	TGCAACTCCCAGCGGGGCACAGATACGCAGTATTTT
.	TRBV5-1	TRBJ1-2	TRBD1	CATSGGEDYGYTF	TGCGCCACTTCAGGGGGCGAGGACTATGGCTACACCTTC
.	TRBV5-1	TRBJ2-2	TRBD1	CASSVGQGDTGELFF	TGCGCCAGCAGCGTGGGACAGGGGGACACCGGGGAGCTGTTTTTT
.	TRBV7-9	TRBJ1-3	.	CASRGGNTIYF	TGTGCCAGCCGGGGGGGAAACACCATATATTTT
once	TRBV6-1	TRBJ2-7	TRBD2	CASSESLAGTYEQYF	TGTGCCAGCAGTGAATCATTAGCGGGAACCTACGAGCAGTACTTC
.	TRBV27	TRBJ2-2	TRBD2	CASSLAGAGELFF	TGTGCCAGCAGTTTAGCGGGGGCCGGGGAGCTGTTTTTT
once	TRBV19	TRBJ1-2	.	CASRLGQNYGYTF	TGTGCCAGTAGATTAGGACAGAACTATGGCTACACCTTC
.	TRBV7-2	TRBJ2-1	TRBD2	CASSLGLEGYNEQFF	TGTGCCAGCAGCTTGGGACTAGAAGGCTACAATGAGCAGTTCTTC